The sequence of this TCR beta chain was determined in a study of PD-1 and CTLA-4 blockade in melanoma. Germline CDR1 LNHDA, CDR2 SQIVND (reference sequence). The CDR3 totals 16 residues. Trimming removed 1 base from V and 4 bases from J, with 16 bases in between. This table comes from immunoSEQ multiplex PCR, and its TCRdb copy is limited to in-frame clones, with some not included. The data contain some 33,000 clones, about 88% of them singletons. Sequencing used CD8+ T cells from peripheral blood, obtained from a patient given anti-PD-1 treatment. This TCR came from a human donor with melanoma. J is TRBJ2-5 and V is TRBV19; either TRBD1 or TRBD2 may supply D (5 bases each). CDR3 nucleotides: TGTGCCAGTAGTATAGCGTGGGACGTTGCCTTAGAGACCCAGTACTTC. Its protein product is CASSIAWDVALETQYF.